This T cell receptor (beta chain) derives from a study of identical twins. General study results and limits: Invariant cells of the MAIT and iNKT types might have partly distorted the zero-insertion analyses.

MiXCR, run by TCRdb on the 5' RACE reads, gives a single entry per CDR3 protein. Among approximately 550,000 distinct CDR3 sequences, about 22% were seen once, and the ten largest hold more than 0.4%. This clonotype appeared a few times. The target antigen is unknown. There are 13 residues in the CDR3. Germline assignment: CDR1 MNHNS and CDR2 SASEGT. With 7 bases removed from V and 4 bases from J, the gap between germline ends came to 12 bases. In addition, the sample was reused for a study of yellow fever vaccine responses in identical twins.

The sequence came from a woman younger than 35 in good health. The specimen sequenced was CD4+ T cells sorted from blood. This chain uses TRBV6-1 with TRBJ2-3; D is undetermined. The CDR3, as DNA: TGTGCCAGCATGGGTATTGGTCCAGATACGCAGTATTTT. Translated: CASMGIGPDTQYF.